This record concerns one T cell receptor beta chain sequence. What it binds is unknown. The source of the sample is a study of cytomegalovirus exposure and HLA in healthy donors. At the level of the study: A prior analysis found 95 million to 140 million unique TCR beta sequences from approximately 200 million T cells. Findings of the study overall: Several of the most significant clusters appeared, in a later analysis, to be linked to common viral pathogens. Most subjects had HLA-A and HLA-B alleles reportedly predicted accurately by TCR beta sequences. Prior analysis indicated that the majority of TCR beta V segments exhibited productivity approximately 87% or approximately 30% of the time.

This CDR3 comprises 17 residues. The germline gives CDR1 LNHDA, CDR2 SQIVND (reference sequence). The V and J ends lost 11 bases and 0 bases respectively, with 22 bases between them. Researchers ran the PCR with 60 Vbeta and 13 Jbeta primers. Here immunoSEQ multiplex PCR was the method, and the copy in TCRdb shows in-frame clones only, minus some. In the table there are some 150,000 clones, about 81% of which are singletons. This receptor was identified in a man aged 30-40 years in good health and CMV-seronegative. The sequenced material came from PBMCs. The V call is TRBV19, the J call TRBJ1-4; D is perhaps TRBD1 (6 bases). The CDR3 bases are TGTGCCGACCGGGACACCGCTTGTTTTGCAACTAATGAAAAACTGTTTTTT. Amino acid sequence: CADRDTACFATNEKLFF.